Shown below are 29 T cell receptor beta chains from a single sample sequenced in a study of identical twins. A single record per CDR3 protein comes from TCRdb applying MiXCR to the 5' RACE reads. The sample shows some 250,000 distinct CDR3 sequences, under 8.5% of them seen only once. This same sample was also part of a study on T cells expressing NK-cell markers.

The sequencing sample was made of CD8+ T cells sorted from blood. Receptors were obtained from a woman aged 18 to 35 in good health.

This clonotype was observed a handful of times. The rearrangement links TRBV6-1 to TRBJ2-1; D may match TRBD1 or TRBD2 (5 bases each). CDR3 length: 15 residues. Germline V gene lookup returns CDR1 MNHNS and CDR2 SASEGT. Deletions cut 1 base from V and 2 bases from J, with 9 bases between. For the CDR3, the DNA is TGTGCCAGCAGTGAAGACGGGGACGCCTACAATGAGCAGTTCTTC. This sequence encodes CASSEDGDAYNEQFF.

This clonotype was picked up many times. The rearrangement links TRBV12-3 or TRBV12-4 to TRBJ2-1, with D perhaps TRBD2 (6 bases). The CDR3 loop spans 12 amino acids. The ends were cut back, 6 bases at V and 13 bases at J, with 16 bases in the middle. This CDR3 reads CASRTGAGLQFF. CDR3 in DNA: TGTGCCAGCAGAACTGGAGCGGGCCTTCAGTTCTTC.

This clonotype was found many times. The chain couples TRBV29-1 to TRBJ2-1, with 8 positions matching TRBD2. In germline, CDR1 is SQVTM, CDR2 ANQGSEA. This CDR3 has 14 amino acids. V lost 3 bases to trimming and J lost 4 bases; unmatched junction nucleotides: 5. The DNA for the CDR3 is TGCAGCGTTGACGGGGGGGCCATTTACAATGAGCAGTTCTTC. This gives the protein CSVDGGAIYNEQFF.

The V gene is TRBV5-1, the J gene TRBJ1-1, with unresolved D. CDR1 is SGHRS and CDR2 is YFSETQ in the germline V gene. The CDR3 sequence is 14 residues long. Trimming took off 7 bases at V and 1 base at J, with 14 bases between the two ends. The CDR3 sequence: CASHFRAGNTEAFF. CDR3 coding DNA: TGCGCCAGCCACTTTCGGGCAGGGAACACTGAAGCTTTCTTT.

In this sample, this clonotype turned up many times. The chain combines TRBV4-3 with TRBJ2-2, with 10 bases matching TRBD1. The CDR3 has 19 residues. Germline V lookup: CDR1 LGHNA, CDR2 YSLEER. V was pared by 0 bases and J by 4 bases, with 11 bases of the junction left unmatched. This CDR3 reads CASSQDYYGRTGGTGELFF. CDR3 coding DNA: TGCGCCAGCAGCCAAGATTACTACGGCAGGACAGGGGGCACCGGGGAGCTGTTTTTT.

In this sample, this clonotype turned up many times. The chain has TRBV12-3 or TRBV12-4 and TRBJ2-1, with 9 bases identical to TRBD2. This CDR3 comprises 13 residues. V shed 3 bases, J shed 16 bases, and the junction held 10 bases outside the gene matches. CDR3 sequence (DNA): TGTGCCAGCAGTTTCTCGAGGGGCGGGGGGGAATTCTTC. This gives the protein CASSFSRGGGEFF.

J is TRBJ2-5 and V is TRBV3-1; D may be TRBD2 (6 bases). Trimming left V 0 bases short and J 2 bases short, with 16 bases between. Germline V gene lookup returns CDR1 LGHDT and CDR2 YNNKEL (reference sequence). This CDR3 contains 17 residues. The CDR3 here is CASSQDPRASEQETQYF. CDR3 sequence (DNA): TGTGCCAGCAGCCAAGATCCTAGGGCTAGCGAACAAGAGACCCAGTACTTC.

The genes are TRBV7-9 and TRBJ2-3; D uncertain. The CDR3 length is 13 residues. V was shortened by 2 bases and J by 5 bases, with 8 bases between the two germline ends. Germline CDR1 is SEHNR and CDR2 is FQNEAQ (reference sequence). CDR3 sequence (DNA): TGTGCCAGCAGCTTACCCATCGTAGATACGCAGTATTTT. Translated, it gives CASSLPIVDTQYF.

The chain is built from TRBV12-3 or TRBV12-4 and TRBJ1-3; 10 positions match TRBD1. This CDR3 spans 18 amino acids. V gave up 6 bases and J gave up 0 bases; unmatched junction bases: 11. The DNA for the CDR3 is TGTGCCAGCAGCCCTGGACAGGGGGAGAATTTCTCTGGAAACACCATATATTTT. It yields the protein CASSPGQGENFSGNTIYF.

This clonotype was detected many times. The J gene is TRBJ1-2, the V gene TRBV7-9; D is possibly TRBD1 (5 bases). CDR1 and CDR2 (germline): SEHNR, FQNEAQ (reference sequence). The ends were cut back, 1 base at V and 2 bases at J, with 8 bases in the middle. The CDR3 is 14 residues long. The CDR3 sequence is CASSLESGNYGYTF. The CDR3, as DNA: TGTGCCAGCAGCTTAGAATCAGGGAACTATGGCTACACCTTC.

This clonotype has ten or more counts. Since a much larger clone is just one base distant, this may be a read error. The chain has TRBV3-1 and TRBJ2-7, with TRBD2 as a possible D gene (5 bases). This CDR3 is 12 amino acids long. V was clipped by 5 bases and J by 6 bases, with 11 bases between them. Germline V gene lookup returns CDR1 LGHDT and CDR2 YNNKEL (reference sequence). CDR3 bases: TGTGCCAGCAGCACCGACCGGGGCGAGCAGTACTTC. Protein: CASSTDRGEQYF.

This rearrangement joins TRBV5-1 to TRBJ1-1; no reliable D call. The CDR3 consists of 14 residues. Germline V gene lookup returns CDR1 SGHRS and CDR2 YFSETQ. Trimming stripped 1 base from V and 0 bases from J, with 7 bases between. Here the CDR3 DNA reads TGCGCCAGCAGCTTGAGGACCTTGAACACTGAAGCTTTCTTT. Amino acids: CASSLRTLNTEAFF.

This clonotype was seen only a few times. V gene TRBV6-1 combines with J gene TRBJ1-4, with TRBD1 identical over 8 bases. The CDR3 contains 15 residues. V was clipped by 6 bases and J by 14 bases; unmatched bases: 17. CDR1 is MNHNS, CDR2 SASEGT, per germline. CDR3 sequence: CASSPTGALLDVLFF. DNA of the CDR3: TGTGCCAGCAGCCCGACAGGGGCCCTTCTCGACGTTCTGTTTTTT.

In this sample, this clonotype turned up a few times. The chain links TRBV20-1 to TRBJ1-2, with TRBD1 as a possible D gene (5 bases). CDR1 and CDR2 (germline): DFQATT, SNEGSKA (reference sequence). The CDR3 sequence is 17 residues long. Trimming took 0 bases from V and 1 from J, leaving 18 bases between them. CDR3 region: CSAREPAPGTDNYGYTF. The CDR3 DNA is TGCAGTGCTAGAGAGCCAGCTCCCGGGACGGATAACTATGGCTACACCTTC.

This chain connects TRBV27 to TRBJ2-7; D uncertain. CDR1 and CDR2 from the germline V gene are MNHEY and SMNVEV (reference sequence). The CDR3 has 13 amino acids. Trimming shortened V by 2 bases and J by 3 bases, and 8 bases separated the two germline ends. The chain's CDR3 is CASSLRGVYEQYF. As DNA, the CDR3 is TGTGCCAGCAGTTTACGTGGGGTCTACGAGCAGTACTTC.

In regard to this clonotype: One junction end disagrees with the germline gene, perhaps due to a read error. The genes are TRBV7-8 and TRBJ2-7, with unresolved D. This CDR3 is built from 13 residues. Germline assignment: CDR1 SGHVS and CDR2 FQNEAQ. The CDR3 is CASSLSSKYELYF. The CDR3 nucleotides are TGTGCCAGCAGCTTGTCTTCGAAATACGAGCTGTACTTC.

This clonotype was counted ten times or more. V gene TRBV27 combines with J gene TRBJ1-2; D gene uncertain. CDR1 and CDR2 from the germline V gene are MNHEY and SMNVEV (reference sequence). Deletions cut 4 bases from V and 3 bases from J, with 12 bases between. CDR3 length equals 14 residues. The chain's CDR3 is CASSYSGRYYGYTF. CDR3 bases: TGTGCCAGCAGTTATTCGGGCCGGTACTATGGCTACACCTTC.

Ten or more counts support this clonotype. The J gene is TRBJ2-3, the V gene TRBV27, with TRBD2 matching 10 bases. V lost 1 base and J lost 0; bases outside the gene matches: 16. The germline CDR1 and CDR2 sequences are MNHEY and SMNVEV (reference sequence). This CDR3 has 21 residues. In nucleotides, the CDR3 is TGTGCCAGCAGTTTATTTGGGGTAGCGGGGGGCAAGTCTCCTAGCACAGATACGCAGTATTTT. This translates into CASSLFGVAGGKSPSTDTQYF.

This clonotype was detected a few times. The chain joins TRBV5-1 to TRBJ2-7; D gene ambiguous. Trimming pared 0 bases from V and 4 bases from J, leaving 14 bases between. The CDR3 totals 15 residues. Looked up from germline, CDR1 is SGHRS and CDR2 is YFSETQ. The CDR3 DNA reads TGCGCCAGCAGCTTGGCCCGCCAGATCGCATACGAGCAGTACTTC. It codes for CASSLARQIAYEQYF. Full variable domain (missing parts from reference TRBV5-1 and TRBJ2-7): KAGVTQTPRYLIKTRGQQVTLSCSPISGHRSVSWYQQTPGQGLQFLFEYFSETQRNKGNFPGRFSGRQFSNSRSEMNVSTLELGDSALYLCASSLARQIAYEQYFGPGTRLTVT.

The chain combines TRBV7-8 with TRBJ1-1; 9 bases map to TRBD1. The CDR3 covers 16 residues. V dropped 4 bases and J dropped 1; count of bases not matched to a gene: 7. The germline V gene has CDR1 SGHVS and CDR2 FQNEAQ. CDR3 nucleotide sequence: TGTGCCAGCAGCTACCCCGGACAGGGGACGAACACTGAAGCTTTCTTT. Amino acid sequence: CASSYPGQGTNTEAFF.

This clonotype came up many times. The J gene is TRBJ2-7, the V gene TRBV5-1; 7 bases are shared with TRBD1. The CDR3 spans 16 residues. Per germline, CDR1 SGHRS and CDR2 YFSETQ. Trimming removed 4 bases from V and 7 bases from J; junction bases left unmatched: 17. CDR3 region: CASSPFDREFLLEQYF. The CDR3 coding sequence is TGCGCCAGCAGCCCATTCGACAGGGAATTTTTGTTGGAGCAGTACTTC.

This clonotype has more than one count but fewer than ten. The J gene is TRBJ2-7, the V gene TRBV20-1, with 8 bases lining up with TRBD2. The V gene end was trimmed by 1 base and the J gene end by 4 bases; junction bases not matched to a gene: 6. Germline CDR1 is DFQATT and CDR2 is SNEGSKA (reference sequence). There are 14 residues in the CDR3. The DNA of the CDR3 is TGCAGTGCTAGAGCGGGGACTAGGACTTACGAGCAGTACTTC. Translation: CSARAGTRTYEQYF.

This clonotype was detected a few times. The rearrangement links TRBV9 to TRBJ2-1; the D gene is possibly TRBD2 (5 bases). Germline V lookup: CDR1 SGDLS, CDR2 YYNGEE. The V and J ends lost 0 bases and 1 base respectively, with 11 bases between them. This CDR3 is 16 amino acids long. This chain's CDR3 is CASSVARTGSYNEQFF. The CDR3 DNA reads TGTGCCAGCAGCGTAGCTCGGACGGGATCCTACAATGAGCAGTTCTTC.

This clonotype was observed many times. This rearrangement joins TRBV7-2 to TRBJ2-7, with 14 positions matching TRBD2. The J segment lost 3 bases and the V segment lost 4 bases, leaving 2 bases of the junction unmatched. Germline V lookup: CDR1 SGHTA, CDR2 FQGNSA. The CDR3 contains 15 residues. CDR3 residues: CASSYGTSGSYEQYF. The CDR3 DNA follows: TGTGCCAGCAGCTATGGGACTAGCGGGAGCTACGAGCAGTACTTC. The full variable domain, its missing parts supplied by reference TRBV7-2 and TRBJ2-7, is GAGVSQSPSNKVTEKGKDVELRCDPISGHTALYWYRQSLGQGLEFLIYFQGNSAPDKSGLPSDRFSAERTGGSVSTLTIQRTQQEDSAVYLCASSYGTSGSYEQYFGPGTRLTVT.

There are many counts of this clonotype. This sequence joins TRBV5-1 and TRBJ2-2; no definite D call. V gave up 4 bases and J gave up 3 bases, with 10 bases separating them. This CDR3 has 14 amino acids. Germline values: CDR1 SGHRS, CDR2 YFSETQ. CDR3 region: CASSPTVDTGELFF. CDR3 sequence (DNA): TGCGCCAGCAGCCCCACGGTGGACACCGGGGAGCTGTTTTTT.

This clonotype has at least ten counts. The V gene is TRBV2, the J gene TRBJ2-3; the D gene could be TRBD1 or TRBD2 (5 bases each). Trimming removed 4 bases from V and 0 bases from J, with 11 bases in between. The CDR3 has 15 amino acids. Per germline, CDR1 SNHLY and CDR2 FYNNEI. CDR3: CASSGDGTSTDTQYF. CDR3 nucleotide sequence: TGTGCCAGCAGTGGGGACGGAACTAGCACAGATACGCAGTATTTT.

The genes are TRBV19 and TRBJ2-7, with TRBD2 matching 8 bases. The CDR3 totals 14 residues. J gave up 4 bases and V 5 bases, and 7 bases lay outside the gene matches. The germline V gene has CDR1 LNHDA and CDR2 SQIVND (reference sequence). CDR3 DNA: TGTGCCAGTAGTCCGCGGGAGGCCGGTTACGAGCAGTACTTC. Its protein product is CASSPREAGYEQYF.

This clonotype has more than one count but fewer than ten. This chain links TRBV7-9 with TRBJ2-1, with a weak D call TRBD2 (5 bases). The germline gives CDR1 SEHNR, CDR2 FQNEAQ (reference sequence). V was clipped by 5 bases and J by 1 base, with 15 bases between them. The CDR3 covers 16 residues. The CDR3 here is CASSLIGLASYNEQFF. The CDR3 region has the DNA TGTGCCAGCAGCCTAATCGGCCTAGCTTCCTACAATGAGCAGTTCTTC.

This clonotype has more than one count but fewer than ten. The chain employs TRBV29-1 and TRBJ2-7, with a weak D call TRBD1 (6 bases). The V end lost 5 bases, the J end lost 2 bases, and 10 bases lay between the germline ends. The CDR3 has 12 amino acids. Germline V gene sequence: CDR1 SQVTM, CDR2 ANQGSEA. The CDR3 DNA sequence: TGCAGCGTTCATGGGGACACCTACGAGCAGTACTTC. It codes for CSVHGDTYEQYF.